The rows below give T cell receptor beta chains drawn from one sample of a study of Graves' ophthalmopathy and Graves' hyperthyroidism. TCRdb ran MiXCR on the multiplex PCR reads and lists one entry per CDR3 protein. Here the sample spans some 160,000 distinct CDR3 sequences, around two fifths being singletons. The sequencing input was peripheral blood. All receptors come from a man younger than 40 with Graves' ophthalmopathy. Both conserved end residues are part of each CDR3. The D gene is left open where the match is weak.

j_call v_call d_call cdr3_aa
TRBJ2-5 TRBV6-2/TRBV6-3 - CASSPLAGWGTEETQYF
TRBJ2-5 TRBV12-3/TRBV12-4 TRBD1 CASNLPGQEETQYF
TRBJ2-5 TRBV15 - CATSSPWETQYF
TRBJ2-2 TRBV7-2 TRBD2 CASTFWEGDTGELFF
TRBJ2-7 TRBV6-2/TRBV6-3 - CASSYSDVTYEQYF
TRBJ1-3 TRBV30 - CAWRVGSSGNTIYF
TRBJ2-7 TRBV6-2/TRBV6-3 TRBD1 CASSPDRVGEQYF
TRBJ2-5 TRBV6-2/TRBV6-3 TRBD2 CASSYSPQGGAGGRETQYF
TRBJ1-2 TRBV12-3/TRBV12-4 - CASSRTSRGYTF
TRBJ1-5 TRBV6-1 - CASKALGNQPQHF
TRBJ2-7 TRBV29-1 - CSVEDRLAGEQYF
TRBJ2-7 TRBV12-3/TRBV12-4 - CASTRGRAYEQYF
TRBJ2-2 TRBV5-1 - CASGSGGELFF
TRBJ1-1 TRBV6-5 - CASRTAEAFF
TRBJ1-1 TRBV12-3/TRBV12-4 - CASQARWDTEAFF
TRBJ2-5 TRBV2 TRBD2 CASSLSGLAGLQETQYF
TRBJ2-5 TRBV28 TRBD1 CASSTDRGISWAQYF
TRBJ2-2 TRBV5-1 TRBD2 CASTAGGSQFANTGELFF
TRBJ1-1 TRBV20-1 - CSANRAGTEAFF
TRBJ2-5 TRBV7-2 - CASSLTLAQETQYF
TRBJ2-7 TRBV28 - CASSFQSIYEQYF
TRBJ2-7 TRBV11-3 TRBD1 CASSDRVLSYEQYF
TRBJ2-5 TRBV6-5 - CASSYLDRRGETQYF
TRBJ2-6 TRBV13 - CASSFEGAPAGANVLTF
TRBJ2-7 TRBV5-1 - CASSLTRSSYEQYF
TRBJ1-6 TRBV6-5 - CASSYGPSGSPLHF
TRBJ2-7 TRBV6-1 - CASRPTTGEQYF
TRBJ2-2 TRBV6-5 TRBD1 CASKPGQGVTGELFF
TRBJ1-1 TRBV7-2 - CASSAYTGPNTEAFF
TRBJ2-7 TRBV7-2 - CASSLMGPGEQYF
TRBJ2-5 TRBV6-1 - CASLDSPAGLGNF
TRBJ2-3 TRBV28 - CASSLSPPASTDTQYF
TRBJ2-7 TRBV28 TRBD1 CASSLSTGGAYEQYF
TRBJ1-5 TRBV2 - CASSSGTNQPQHF
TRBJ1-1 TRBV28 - CASRPYRDNTEAFF
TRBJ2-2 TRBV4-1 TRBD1 CASSQGGQGGVGELFF
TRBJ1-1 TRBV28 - CASGRAPLSAEAFF